Below are 26 T cell receptor beta chains sequenced from a single sample in a study of shared clonotypes between healthy human individuals (TCRdb year 2020). Libraries came from the immunoSEQ multiplex PCR assay. The table was pulled from immuneACCESS by TCRdb, which kept in-frame rearrangements only. Such tables lose some clones; where checked, under half of the loss comes from unresolved V genes, and the rest has no known cause. The sample table contains hundreds of thousands of clones; only one count was recorded for roughly 96% of them. The ten most abundant clones make up less than 0.13% of the sample. CD8 naive samples were obtained by positive selection for CCR7 among CD45RO-negative cells, yielding a CD45RA+CCR7+ population from which TemRA cells were excluded. The specimen was naive CD8+ T cells sorted from blood. The sample's cell subset or site label, decoded: CD45RA+CCR7+. All receptors derive from a woman in her thirties in good health.

V usage is TRBV15 and J usage is TRBJ2-1; 10 bases line up with TRBD2. The CDR3 runs 17 residues. CDR1 is LNHNV, CDR2 YYDKDF, per germline (reference sequence). The junction had 10 bases not matched to a gene; V was cut back by 4 bases and J by 4 bases. CDR3 sequence: CATSTDALAGVYNEQFF. The CDR3 DNA reads TGTGCCACCAGCACCGATGCCCTAGCGGGAGTGTACAATGAGCAGTTCTTC.

This chain joins TRBV4-1 and TRBJ2-1; no clear D. The CDR3 is made up of 13 amino acids. V shed 4 bases and J shed 5 bases, with 9 bases lying between them. Germline CDR1 and CDR2: MGHRA and YSYEKL. CDR3 nucleotide sequence: TGCGCCAGCAGCCGGTGGGCCCACAATGAGCAGTTCTTC. Amino acid sequence: CASSRWAHNEQFF.

This clone appeared a single time. The chain links TRBV19 to TRBJ2-7; 10 bases are a match to TRBD2. V dropped 5 bases and J dropped 6; count of bases not matched to a gene: 4. The CDR3 covers 13 residues. Germline CDR1 reads LNHDA; CDR2 reads SQIVND (reference sequence). CDR3 nucleotides: TGTGCCAGTAGTGGGCTAGCGGGAGCCGAGCAGTACTTC. This encodes CASSGLAGAEQYF.

The chain recombines TRBV27 with TRBJ2-7; 9 bases line up with TRBD1. Trimming at V came to 4 bases and at J to 3 bases, leaving 10 bases not matched to a gene. The CDR3 is 16 residues long. The V gene's germline CDR1 is MNHEY and CDR2 SMNVEV (reference sequence). DNA for the CDR3: TGTGCCAGCAGTTCCCGTGGGGACAGGGAGTACTACGAGCAGTACTTC. Translation gives CASSSRGDREYYEQYF.

The V and J genes are TRBV7-9 and TRBJ2-7, with D possibly called TRBD1 or TRBD2 (5 bases each). The CDR3 consists of 14 residues. Germline V gene lookup returns CDR1 SEHNR and CDR2 FQNEAQ (reference sequence). The V end was cut by 4 bases, the J end by 2 bases, with 12 bases between. The CDR3 loop is CASSSRDQAYEQYF. The CDR3 nucleotides are TGTGCCAGCAGCTCAAGGGACCAAGCCTACGAGCAGTACTTC.

The rearrangement joins TRBV19 to TRBJ2-7; either TRBD1 or TRBD2 may fit D (5 bases each). The CDR3 is made up of 13 amino acids. Germline-derived CDR1 and CDR2 are LNHDA and SQIVND (reference sequence). Trimming pared 4 bases from V and 6 bases from J, leaving 13 bases between. The CDR3 region has the DNA TGTGCCAGTAGTAGGGGACCGGCCGGCGAGCAGTACTTC. As protein: CASSRGPAGEQYF.

The chain recombines TRBV11-2 with TRBJ2-7, with D perhaps TRBD1 or TRBD2 (5 bases each). The germline CDR1 and CDR2 sequences are SGHAT and FQNNGV. CDR3 length: 14 amino acids. Trimming stripped 4 bases from V and 0 bases from J, with 10 bases between. For the CDR3, the DNA is TGTGCCAGCAGCTCCGCAGGGAGCTCCTACGAGCAGTACTTC. Its translation: CASSSAGSSYEQYF. Filled out from reference TRBV11-2 and TRBJ2-7, the complete variable domain reads EAGVAQSPRYKIIEKRQSVAFWCNPISGHATLYWYQQILGQGPKLLIQFQNNGVVDDSQLPKDRFSAERLKGVDSTLKIQPAKLEDSAVYLCASSSAGSSYEQYFGPGTRLTVT.

The chain recombines TRBV27 with TRBJ1-1, with 10 bases aligning to TRBD1. CDR1 MNHEY and CDR2 SMNVEV come from the germline V gene (reference sequence). With 3 bases clipped from V and 4 bases from J, the junction kept 5 bases outside the gene matches. CDR3 length: 15 amino acids. As DNA, the CDR3 is TGTGCCAGCAGTTTTATTGGGGACAGGGGCACTGAAGCTTTCTTT. This translates into CASSFIGDRGTEAFF.

The chain carries TRBV4-1 and TRBJ1-2, with a tentative D call TRBD1 (6 bases). CDR1 MGHRA and CDR2 YSYEKL come from the germline V gene. The V end was cut by 3 bases, the J end by 4 bases, with 15 bases between. This CDR3 is 15 amino acids long. DNA for the CDR3: TGCGCCAGCAGCCACCCGCAGGGGTCGCGCTATGGCTACACCTTC. It is translated as CASSHPQGSRYGYTF.

The chain combines TRBV4-1 with TRBJ2-7; no reliable D call. V was pared by 1 base and J by 7 bases, with 17 bases between. The germline gives CDR1 MGHRA, CDR2 YSYEKL. The CDR3 runs 15 residues. DNA of the CDR3: TGCGCCAGCAGCCAAGGTGTAGGTGGGCACTATGAGCAGTACTTC. Its translation is CASSQGVGGHYEQYF.

The J gene is TRBJ2-2, the V gene TRBV6-6, with 7 bases matching TRBD1. CDR1 is MNHNY and CDR2 is SVGAGI in the germline V gene (reference sequence). The V gene end was trimmed by 7 bases and the J gene end by 2 bases; junction bases not matched to a gene: 10. This CDR3 is 16 amino acids long. The CDR3 DNA reads TGTGCCAGCACCCCGACCGGGACAGCAAACACCGGGGAGCTGTTTTTT. Translation gives CASTPTGTANTGELFF.

The CDR3 sequence: CASSRDRGRGTEAFF. Written as DNA, the CDR3 is TGTGCCAGCAGCCGGGACAGGGGGCGGGGCACTGAAGCTTTCTTT. This sequence joins TRBV7-9 and TRBJ1-1, with 12 bases matching TRBD1. Germline V lookup: CDR1 SEHNR, CDR2 FQNEAQ (reference sequence). V trimming: 5 bases; J trimming: 4 bases; junction bases outside the gene matches: 5. The CDR3 length is 15 residues.

This chain links TRBV11-2 with TRBJ2-1; the match to TRBD2 covers 7 bases. Germline assignment: CDR1 SGHAT and CDR2 FQNNGV. The CDR3 is 15 amino acids. Trimming took 1 base from V and 3 from J; bases not matched to a gene: 3. CDR3 residues: CASSLVSGIYNEQFF. Written as DNA, the CDR3 is TGTGCCAGCAGCTTAGTAAGCGGGATCTACAATGAGCAGTTCTTC.

The V and J genes are TRBV4-1 and TRBJ2-7; the match to TRBD2 covers 9 bases. Trimming cost V 0 bases and J 2 bases; bases outside gene matches: 11. CDR1 and CDR2 (germline): MGHRA, YSYEKL. The CDR3 runs 18 residues. The CDR3 DNA sequence: TGCGCCAGCAGCCAAGAGCCATTAGCGGGAGATATGGCCTACGAGCAGTACTTC. This codes for CASSQEPLAGDMAYEQYF.

V usage is TRBV7-8 and J usage is TRBJ2-7; 7 bases agree with TRBD1. CDR3 length equals 15 residues. Germline V CDR1 and CDR2: SGHVS, FQNEAQ. The V gene end was trimmed by 5 bases and the J gene end by 4 bases; junction bases not matched to a gene: 11. The CDR3 here is CASSVRDRHPYEQYF. The CDR3 DNA sequence: TGTGCCAGCAGCGTCCGGGACAGACACCCTTACGAGCAGTACTTC.

The genes are TRBV27 and TRBJ2-5; a possible D gene is TRBD1 (5 bases). V lost 5 bases to trimming and J lost 1 base, with 14 bases between them. Germline CDR1 is MNHEY and CDR2 is SMNVEV (reference sequence). The CDR3 is made up of 15 amino acids. The CDR3 region has the DNA TGTGCCAGCAGTCCTCTTTGGGGCCGCCAAGAGACCCAGTACTTC. Its protein product is CASSPLWGRQETQYF.

CDR3 sequence reads: CASSTMDRRGDEQYF. Written as DNA, the CDR3 is TGTGCCAGTAGTACGATGGACAGGCGTGGGGACGAGCAGTACTTC. The rearrangement links TRBV19 to TRBJ2-7; 7 nucleotides align to TRBD1. Losses at the gene ends were 4 bases for V and 5 bases for J; bases not matched to a gene: 11. This CDR3 spans 15 amino acids. Germline V lookup: CDR1 LNHDA, CDR2 SQIVND (reference sequence).

The V and J genes are TRBV7-8 and TRBJ2-1; D may be TRBD2 (6 bases). V was cut by 5 bases and J by 5 bases, with 19 bases left in between. The CDR3 has 16 amino acids. Germline V gives CDR1 SGHVS, CDR2 FQNEAQ. The CDR3 reads CASSLPGLLVHNEQFF. The DNA of the CDR3 is TGTGCCAGCAGCCTACCGGGACTCCTCGTCCACAATGAGCAGTTCTTC.

In its sample, this clone was seen once. This CDR3 reads CATSSAGGSNQPQHF. CDR3 bases: TGTGCCACCAGCAGTGCGGGGGGGAGCAATCAGCCCCAGCATTTT. This chain joins TRBV15 and TRBJ1-5, with TRBD1 as a possible D gene (5 bases). With 3 bases removed from V and 1 base from J, the gap between germline ends came to 10 bases. Germline assignment: CDR1 LNHNV and CDR2 YYDKDF (reference sequence). This CDR3 is built from 15 residues.

CDR3 residues: CATSRGGDYGYTF. The CDR3 DNA sequence: TGTGCCACCAGCAGAGGGGGGGACTATGGCTACACCTTC. The chain recombines TRBV15 with TRBJ1-2, with D tentatively TRBD1 (5 bases). Per the germline V gene, CDR1 is LNHNV and CDR2 is YYDKDF (reference sequence). This CDR3 comprises 13 residues. Trimming removed 1 base at V and 3 bases at J, with 6 bases between.

This clone was seen only a few times. The V gene is TRBV11-2, the J gene TRBJ2-7; maybe TRBD1 (7 bases). This CDR3 is 13 amino acids long. CDR1 and CDR2 from the germline V gene are SGHAT and FQNNGV. The V gene lost 6 bases and the J gene lost 2 bases, with 11 bases spanning the gap. The CDR3 protein is CASRFRGAYEQYF. CDR3 sequence (DNA): TGTGCCAGCAGATTCAGGGGGGCCTACGAGCAGTACTTC.

The rearrangement joins TRBV27 to TRBJ2-7, with 10 nucleotides matching TRBD2. With 4 bases clipped from V and 3 bases from J, the junction kept 9 bases outside the gene matches. Germline assignment: CDR1 MNHEY and CDR2 SMNVEV (reference sequence). CDR3 size: 16 residues. CDR3 in amino acids: CASSSGASGSRYEQYF. CDR3 sequence (DNA): TGTGCCAGCAGTTCGGGGGCTAGCGGGAGTCGCTACGAGCAGTACTTC.

The genes are TRBV10-1 and TRBJ2-5; D is perhaps TRBD1 (5 bases). This CDR3 region has 14 residues. Germline CDR1 WNHNN, CDR2 SYGVQD (reference sequence). The germline V and J ends were trimmed by 3 bases and 5 bases, with 13 bases remaining between them. CDR3 in DNA: TGCGCCAGCAGTGACGGCAGGGTGGGGGAGACCCAGTACTTC. It codes for CASSDGRVGETQYF.

In this sample, this clone turned up once. The J gene is TRBJ2-7, the V gene TRBV5-6; 15 positions agree with TRBD2. The CDR3 runs to 17 residues. Germline V gene data show CDR1 as SGHDT and CDR2 as YYEEEE. Trimming cost V 0 bases and J 4 bases; bases outside gene matches: 5. The CDR3 region is CASSLGGLAGGVYEQYF. The DNA for the CDR3 is TGTGCCAGCAGCTTGGGGGGACTAGCGGGAGGTGTGTACGAGCAGTACTTC.

The chain links TRBV4-1 to TRBJ2-7, with D perhaps given as TRBD1 or TRBD2 (6 bases each). The CDR3 extends over 16 amino acids. Germline CDR1 reads MGHRA; CDR2 reads YSYEKL. Trimming stripped 2 bases from V and 2 bases from J, with 16 bases between. This CDR3 is CASSQSGGTRPYEQYF. In DNA form, the CDR3 reads TGCGCCAGCAGCCAAAGTGGGGGGACAAGGCCCTACGAGCAGTACTTC.

The chain recombines TRBV28 with TRBJ2-3; 13 nucleotides line up with TRBD2. CDR1 is MDHEN, CDR2 SYDVKM, per germline. This CDR3 is built from 17 residues. With 3 bases clipped from V and 2 bases from J, the junction kept 5 bases outside the gene matches. CDR3 loop: CASSFWTSGSITDTQYF. The DNA of the CDR3 is TGTGCCAGCAGTTTTTGGACTAGCGGGAGTATCACAGATACGCAGTATTTT. Using reference TRBV28 and TRBJ2-3 for the parts outside the CDR3, the full variable domain is DVKVTQSSRYLVKRTGEKVFLECVQDMDHENMFWYRQDPGLGLRLIYFSYDVKMKEKGDIPEGYSVSREKKERFSLILESASTNQTSMYLCASSFWTSGSITDTQYFGPGTRLTVL.